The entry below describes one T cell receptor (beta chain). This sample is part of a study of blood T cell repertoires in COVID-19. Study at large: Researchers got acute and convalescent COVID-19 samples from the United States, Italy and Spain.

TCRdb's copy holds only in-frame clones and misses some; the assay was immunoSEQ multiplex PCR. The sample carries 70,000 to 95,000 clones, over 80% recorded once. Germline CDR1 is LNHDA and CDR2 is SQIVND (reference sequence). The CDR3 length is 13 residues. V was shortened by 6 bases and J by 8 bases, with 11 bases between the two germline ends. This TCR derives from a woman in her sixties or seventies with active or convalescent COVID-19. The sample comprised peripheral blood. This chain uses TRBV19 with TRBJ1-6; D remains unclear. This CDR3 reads CASSRRGDSPLHF. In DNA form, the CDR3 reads TGTGCCAGTAGCCGACGGGGAGATTCACCCCTCCACTTT. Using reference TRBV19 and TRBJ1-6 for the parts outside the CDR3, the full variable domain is DGGITQSPKYLFRKEGQNVTLSCEQNLNHDAMYWYRQDPGQGLRLIYYSQIVNDFQKGDIAEGYSVSREKKESFPLTVTSAQKNPTAFYLCASSRRGDSPLHFGNGTRLTVT.